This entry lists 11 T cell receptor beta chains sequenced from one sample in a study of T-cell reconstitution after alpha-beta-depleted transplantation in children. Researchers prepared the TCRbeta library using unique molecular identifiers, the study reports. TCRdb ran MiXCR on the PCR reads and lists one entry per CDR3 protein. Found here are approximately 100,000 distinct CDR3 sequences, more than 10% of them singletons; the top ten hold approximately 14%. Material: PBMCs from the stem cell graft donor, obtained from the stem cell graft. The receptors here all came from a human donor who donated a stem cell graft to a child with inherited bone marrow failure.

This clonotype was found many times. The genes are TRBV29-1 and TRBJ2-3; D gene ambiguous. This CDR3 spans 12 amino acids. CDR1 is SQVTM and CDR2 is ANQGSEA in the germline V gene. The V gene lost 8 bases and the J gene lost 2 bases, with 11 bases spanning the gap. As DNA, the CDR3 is TGCAGCACCAATACACCCACAGATACGCAGTATTTT. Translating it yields CSTNTPTDTQYF.

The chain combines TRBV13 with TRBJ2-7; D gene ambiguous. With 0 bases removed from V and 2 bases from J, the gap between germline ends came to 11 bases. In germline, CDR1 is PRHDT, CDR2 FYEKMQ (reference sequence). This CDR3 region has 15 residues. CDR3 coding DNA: TGTGCCAGCAGCTTAGGTTCCGCTCGAACCTACGAGCAGTACTTC. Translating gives CASSLGSARTYEQYF.

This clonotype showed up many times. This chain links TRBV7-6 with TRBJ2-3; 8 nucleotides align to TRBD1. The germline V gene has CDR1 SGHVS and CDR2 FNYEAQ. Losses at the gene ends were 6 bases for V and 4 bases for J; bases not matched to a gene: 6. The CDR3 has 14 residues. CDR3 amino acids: CASSRAGGADTQYF. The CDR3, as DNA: TGTGCCAGCAGTAGGGCAGGGGGCGCAGATACGCAGTATTTT.

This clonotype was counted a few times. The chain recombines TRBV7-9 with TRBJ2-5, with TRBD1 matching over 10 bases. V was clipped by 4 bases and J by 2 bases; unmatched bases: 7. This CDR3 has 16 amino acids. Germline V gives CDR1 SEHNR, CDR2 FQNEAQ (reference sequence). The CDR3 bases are TGTGCCAGCAGCTCTATACCGGGACAGGGGCAAGAGACCCAGTACTTC. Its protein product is CASSSIPGQGQETQYF.

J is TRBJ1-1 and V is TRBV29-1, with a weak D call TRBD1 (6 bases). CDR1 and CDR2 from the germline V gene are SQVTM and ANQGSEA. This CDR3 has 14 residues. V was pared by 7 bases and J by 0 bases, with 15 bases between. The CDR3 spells CSGISGALNTEAFF. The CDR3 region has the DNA TGCAGCGGCATATCAGGGGCCCTGAACACTGAAGCTTTCTTT.

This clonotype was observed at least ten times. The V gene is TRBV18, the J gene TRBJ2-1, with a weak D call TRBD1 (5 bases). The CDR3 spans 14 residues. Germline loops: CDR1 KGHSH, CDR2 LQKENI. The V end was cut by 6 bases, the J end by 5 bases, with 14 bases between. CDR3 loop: CASSLGPNDNEQFF. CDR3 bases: TGTGCCAGCTCCCTGGGGCCCAACGACAATGAGCAGTTCTTC.

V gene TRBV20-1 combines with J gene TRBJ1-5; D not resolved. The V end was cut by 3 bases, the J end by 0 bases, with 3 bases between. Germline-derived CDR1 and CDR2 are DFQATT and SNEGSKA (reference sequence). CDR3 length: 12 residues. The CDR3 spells CSARTSNQPQHF. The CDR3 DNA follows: TGCAGTGCTAGGACTAGCAATCAGCCCCAGCATTTT.

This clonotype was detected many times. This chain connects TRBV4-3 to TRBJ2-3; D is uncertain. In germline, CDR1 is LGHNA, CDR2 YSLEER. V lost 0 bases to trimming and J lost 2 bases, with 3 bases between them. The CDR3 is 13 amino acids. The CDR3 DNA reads TGCGCCAGCAGCCAAGACGTCACAGATACGCAGTATTTT. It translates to CASSQDVTDTQYF.

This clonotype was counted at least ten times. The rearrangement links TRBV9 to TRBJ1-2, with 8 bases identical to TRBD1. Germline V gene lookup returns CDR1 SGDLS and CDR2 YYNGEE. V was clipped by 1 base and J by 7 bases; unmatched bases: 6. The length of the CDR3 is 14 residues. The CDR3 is CASSVPGGAGGYTF. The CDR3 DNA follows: TGTGCCAGCAGCGTACCAGGGGGCGCGGGTGGCTACACCTTC.

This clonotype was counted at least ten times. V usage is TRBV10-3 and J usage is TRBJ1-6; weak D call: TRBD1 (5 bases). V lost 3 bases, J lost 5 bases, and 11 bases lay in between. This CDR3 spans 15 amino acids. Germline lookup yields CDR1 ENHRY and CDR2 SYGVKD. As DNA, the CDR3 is TGTGCCATCAGTGACCCCGACAGAGATAATTCACCCCTCCACTTT. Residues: CAISDPDRDNSPLHF.

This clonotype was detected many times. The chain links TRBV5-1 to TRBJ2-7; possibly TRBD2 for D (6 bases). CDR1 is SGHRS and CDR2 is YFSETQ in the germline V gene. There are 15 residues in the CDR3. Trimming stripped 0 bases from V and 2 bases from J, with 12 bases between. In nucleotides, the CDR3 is TGCGCCAGCAGCTTGGTCGGAGCGGGTACCTACGAGCAGTACTTC. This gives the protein CASSLVGAGTYEQYF.